The text below deals with one T cell receptor beta chain. Its antigen remains unidentified. CDR1 is MGHDK, CDR2 SYGVNS, per germline. Trimming cost V 4 bases and J 2 bases, with 18 bases left between them. The CDR3 runs to 16 residues. The data belong to a study of shared clonotypes between healthy human individuals. Study-wide points: Sequencing depth was predicted to influence how clonotypes are shared among donors.

The protocol was immunoSEQ multiplex PCR, while the TCRdb copy is restricted to in-frame clones and leaves out a portion. In the table there are 100,000 or so clones, 68% of which are singletons. The TCR was taken from a woman aged 30 to 39 in good health. Sample: memory CD8+ T cells sorted from blood. Subset noted: CD45RO+ cells pooled with CCR7-negative TemRA cells. The chain carries TRBV25-1 and TRBJ2-7, with D tentatively TRBD1 or TRBD2 (5 bases each). This CDR3 reads CASSVENRDGAYEQYF. For the CDR3, the DNA is TGTGCCAGCAGTGTCGAGAACCGGGACGGAGCCTACGAGCAGTACTTC.